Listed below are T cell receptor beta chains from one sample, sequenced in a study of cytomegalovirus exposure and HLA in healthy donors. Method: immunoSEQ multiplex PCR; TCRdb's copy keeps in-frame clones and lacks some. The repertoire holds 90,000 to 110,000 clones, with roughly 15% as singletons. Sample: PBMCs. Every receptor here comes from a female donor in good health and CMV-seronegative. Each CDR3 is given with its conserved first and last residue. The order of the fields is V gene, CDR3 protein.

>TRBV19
CASAFRGGVPSNPSYNEQFF
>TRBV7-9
CASSVGGEAFF
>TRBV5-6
CASSFGLMNTEAFF
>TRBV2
CASKPSLGANYGYTF
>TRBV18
CAIFTGTLSYNEQFF
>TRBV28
CASSLDRNYGYTF
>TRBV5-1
CASSLHGLTGETQYF
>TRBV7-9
CASSSYRGRGYEQYF
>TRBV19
CASSNSRVPAEAFF
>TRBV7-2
CASRRAGTTSQQYF
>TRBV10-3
CAITPWVIETGEIANTGELFF
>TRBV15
CATSRDFTSGGALFF
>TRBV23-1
CASSQLEAGEGTDTQYF
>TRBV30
CAWSLRQDRGAFF
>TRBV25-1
CASSEYRGSGANVLTF
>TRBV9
CASSPSTGGGYGYTF
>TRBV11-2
CASSYNRGVQETQYF
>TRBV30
CAWSVPGMNSPLHF
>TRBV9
CASSVAEGVWYEQYF
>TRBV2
CASSTGTFASEQYF
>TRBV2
CASSTSSSYEQYF
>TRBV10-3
CATGEGGGKLFF
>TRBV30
CAWSLRTEAFF
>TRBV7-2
CASSPGRAGYTF
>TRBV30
CAWCSGRVRNEQFF
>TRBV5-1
CASGGQGNTGELFF
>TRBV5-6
CASSFWDREVGYTF
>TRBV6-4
CASSDSGTSLDNEQFF
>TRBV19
CASHHLGESNQPQHF
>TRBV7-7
CASRRQGLGQPQHF
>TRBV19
CASRKDSSQETQYF
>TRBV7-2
CASSHTRDTQYF
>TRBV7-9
CASSLRVGVTDTQYF
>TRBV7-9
CASNRGLDTEAFF
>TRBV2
CASVLQGSGTEAFF
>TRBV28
CASSALGQENTEAFF
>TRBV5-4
CASSGGVLAGGGETQYF
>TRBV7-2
CASSLEKGKEAFF
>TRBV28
CASLGQGGADTEAFF
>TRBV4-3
CASSQAWTGPYGYTF
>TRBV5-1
CASSLAGYNSPLHF
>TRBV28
CASSFLYRGGADTQYF
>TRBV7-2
CASSPPTVEAFF
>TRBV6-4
CASSDEDSYEQYF
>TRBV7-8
CASSDGLAGGNEQFF
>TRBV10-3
CAISGLLAGGLTSYEQYF
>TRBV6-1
CAARRENSNQPQHF
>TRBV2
CASTPEGNTEAFF
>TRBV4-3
CASSQETGGFYEQYF
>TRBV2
CARQVAGAYEQYF
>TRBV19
CASSTGGRGNQPQHF
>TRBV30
CAWGTASPLHF
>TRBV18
CASSPPRETQYF
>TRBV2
CASRASAGGRETQYF
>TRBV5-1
CASSFTSGSYEQYF
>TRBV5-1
CASSTRDSTYEQYF
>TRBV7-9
CASSSYRGPATEAFF
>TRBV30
CAWSVGGGGYEQYF
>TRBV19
CATTLVGGSYNEQFF